One and the same sample provided the 2 T cell receptor beta chains below, sequenced in a study of response to subunit inactivated influenza vaccine. TCRdb re-called the RT-PCR reads with MiXCR, one entry per CDR3 protein. Here the sample spans 540,000 or so distinct CDR3 sequences, approximately 13% being singletons. Here the sequenced sample was PBMCs from blood, taken 45 days after vaccination. Receptor source: a man between 50 and 59 years old who received an inactivated influenza vaccine.

In its sample, this clonotype was seen a few times. The J gene is TRBJ1-2, the V gene TRBV5-5, with D perhaps matching TRBD1 (5 bases). The length of the CDR3 is 14 residues. The V end was cut by 4 bases, the J end by 3 bases, with 13 bases between. CDR1 is SGHKS, CDR2 YYEKEE, per germline (reference sequence). In nucleotides, the CDR3 is TGTGCCAGCAGCCTTGGAGGAGGGGACTATGGCTACACCTTC. This sequence encodes CASSLGGGDYGYTF.

This rearrangement joins TRBV7-2 to TRBJ1-1; 8 bases agree with TRBD1. Unmatched junction bases numbered 7, after V lost 4 bases and J lost 6 bases. CDR1 SGHTA and CDR2 FQGNSA come from the germline V gene. The CDR3 spans 14 residues. The CDR3 loop reads CASSWGQVRAEAFF. DNA of the CDR3: TGTGCCAGCAGCTGGGGACAGGTTCGGGCTGAAGCTTTCTTT.